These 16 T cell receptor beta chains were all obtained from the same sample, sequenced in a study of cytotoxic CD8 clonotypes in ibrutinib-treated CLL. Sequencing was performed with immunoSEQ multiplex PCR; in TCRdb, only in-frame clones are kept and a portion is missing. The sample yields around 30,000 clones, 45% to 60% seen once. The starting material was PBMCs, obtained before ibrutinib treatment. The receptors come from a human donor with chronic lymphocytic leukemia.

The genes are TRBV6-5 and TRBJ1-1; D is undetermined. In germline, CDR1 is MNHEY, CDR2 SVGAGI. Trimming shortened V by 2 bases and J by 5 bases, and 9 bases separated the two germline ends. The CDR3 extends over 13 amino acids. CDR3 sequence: CASSYGPGTEAFF. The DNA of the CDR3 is TGTGCCAGCAGTTACGGGCCGGGGACTGAAGCTTTCTTT.

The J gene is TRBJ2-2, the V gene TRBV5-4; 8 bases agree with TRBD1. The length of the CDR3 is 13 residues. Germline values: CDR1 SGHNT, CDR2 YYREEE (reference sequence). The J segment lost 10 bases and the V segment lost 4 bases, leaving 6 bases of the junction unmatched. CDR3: CASSIRGLEELFF. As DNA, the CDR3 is TGTGCCAGCAGCATCAGGGGGCTTGAGGAGCTGTTTTTT. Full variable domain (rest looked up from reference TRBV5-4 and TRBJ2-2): ETGVTQSPTHLIKTRGQQVTLRCSSQSGHNTVSWYQQALGQGPQFIFQYYREEENGRGNFPPRFSGLQFPNYSSELNVNALELDDSALYLCASSIRGLEELFFGEGSRLTVL.

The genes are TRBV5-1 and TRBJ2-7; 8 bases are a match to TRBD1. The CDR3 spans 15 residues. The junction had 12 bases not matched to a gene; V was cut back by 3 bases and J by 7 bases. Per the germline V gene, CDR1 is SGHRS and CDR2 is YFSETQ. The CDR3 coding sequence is TGCGCCAGCAGCTGGGTGCAGGGGGCAGGAGGGGAGCAGTACTTC. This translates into CASSWVQGAGGEQYF.

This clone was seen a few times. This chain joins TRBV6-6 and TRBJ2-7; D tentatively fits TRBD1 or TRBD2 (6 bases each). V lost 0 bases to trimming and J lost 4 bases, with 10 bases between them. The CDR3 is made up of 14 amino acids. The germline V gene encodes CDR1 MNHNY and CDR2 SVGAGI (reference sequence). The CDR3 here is CASSYSGGRYEQYF. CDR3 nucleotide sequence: TGTGCCAGCAGTTACTCGGGGGGCCGTTACGAGCAGTACTTC.

CDR3 in DNA: TGCAGCGGCGATGACAGTAACAATGAGCAGTTCTTC. Translation: CSGDDSNNEQFF. The chain is built from TRBV29-1 and TRBJ2-1; TRBD1 might be the D (5 bases). The CDR3 is made up of 12 amino acids. Germline V gene data show CDR1 as SQVTM and CDR2 as ANQGSEA. V gave up 7 bases and J gave up 5 bases, with 12 bases separating them.

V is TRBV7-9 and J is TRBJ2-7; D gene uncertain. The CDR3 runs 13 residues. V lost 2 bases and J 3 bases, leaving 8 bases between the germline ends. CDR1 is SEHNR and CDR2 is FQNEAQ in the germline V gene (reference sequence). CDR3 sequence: CASSLRGNYEQYF. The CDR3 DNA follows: TGTGCCAGCAGCTTACGTGGGAACTACGAGCAGTACTTC.

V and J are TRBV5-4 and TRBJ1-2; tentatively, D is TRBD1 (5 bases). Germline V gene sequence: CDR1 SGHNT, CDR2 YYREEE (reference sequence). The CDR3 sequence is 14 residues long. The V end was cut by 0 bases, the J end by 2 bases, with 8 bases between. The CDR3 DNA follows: TGTGCCAGCAGCTTGGTGGGACTCAACTATGGCTACACCTTC. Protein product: CASSLVGLNYGYTF.

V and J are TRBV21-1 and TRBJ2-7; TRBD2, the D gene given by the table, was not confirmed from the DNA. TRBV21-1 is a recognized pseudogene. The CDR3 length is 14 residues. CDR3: CASSNCELRYEQYF. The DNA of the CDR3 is TGTGCCAGCAGCAATTGTGAACTAAGGTACGAGCAGTACTTC.

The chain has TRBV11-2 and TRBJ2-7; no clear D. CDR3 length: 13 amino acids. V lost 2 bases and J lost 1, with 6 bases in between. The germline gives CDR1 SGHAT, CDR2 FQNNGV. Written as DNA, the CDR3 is TGTGCCAGCAGCTTATACACGTCCTACGAGCAGTACTTC. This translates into CASSLYTSYEQYF.

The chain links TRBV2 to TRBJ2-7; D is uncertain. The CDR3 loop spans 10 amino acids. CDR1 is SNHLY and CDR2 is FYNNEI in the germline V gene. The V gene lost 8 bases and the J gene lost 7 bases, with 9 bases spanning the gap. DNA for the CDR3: TGTGCCAGCGGATTAGAGGAGCAGTACTTC. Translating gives CASGLEEQYF. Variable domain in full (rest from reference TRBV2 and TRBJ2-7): EPEVTQTPSHQVTQMGQEVILRCVPISNHLYFYWYRQILGQKVEFLVSFYNNEISEKSEIFDDQFSVERPDGSNFTLKIRSTKLEDSAMYFCASGLEEQYFGPGTRLTVT.

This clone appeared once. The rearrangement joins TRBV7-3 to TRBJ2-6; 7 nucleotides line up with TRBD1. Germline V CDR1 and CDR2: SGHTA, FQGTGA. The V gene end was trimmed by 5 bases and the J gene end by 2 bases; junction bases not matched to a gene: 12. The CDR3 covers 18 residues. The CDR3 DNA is TGTGCCAGCAGCCCGAACAGGGGATTCAGCCCTGGGGCCAACGTCCTGACTTTC. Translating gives CASSPNRGFSPGANVLTF.

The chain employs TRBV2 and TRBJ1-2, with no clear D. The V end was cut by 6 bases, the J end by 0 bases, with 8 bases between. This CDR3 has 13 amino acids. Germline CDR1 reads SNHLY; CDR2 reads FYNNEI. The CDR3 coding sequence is TGTGCCAGCAGCACACAGCCTAACTATGGCTACACCTTC. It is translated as CASSTQPNYGYTF. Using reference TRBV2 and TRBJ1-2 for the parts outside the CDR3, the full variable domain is EPEVTQTPSHQVTQMGQEVILRCVPISNHLYFYWYRQILGQKVEFLVSFYNNEISEKSEIFDDQFSVERPDGSNFTLKIRSTKLEDSAMYFCASSTQPNYGYTFGSGTRLTVV.

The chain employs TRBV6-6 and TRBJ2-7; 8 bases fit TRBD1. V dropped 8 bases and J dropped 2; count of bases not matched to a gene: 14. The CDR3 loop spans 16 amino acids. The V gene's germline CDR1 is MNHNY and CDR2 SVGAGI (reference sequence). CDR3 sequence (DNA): TGTGCCAGCGCCCCCACCCCGGACAGGGCGACCTACGAGCAGTACTTC. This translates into CASAPTPDRATYEQYF.

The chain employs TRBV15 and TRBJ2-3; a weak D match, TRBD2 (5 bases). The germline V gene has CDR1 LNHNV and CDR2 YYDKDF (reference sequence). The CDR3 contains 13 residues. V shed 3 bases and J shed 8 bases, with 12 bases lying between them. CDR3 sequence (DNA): TGTGCCACCAGCAGTGACGGGGAACGTACGCAGTATTTT. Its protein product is CATSSDGERTQYF.

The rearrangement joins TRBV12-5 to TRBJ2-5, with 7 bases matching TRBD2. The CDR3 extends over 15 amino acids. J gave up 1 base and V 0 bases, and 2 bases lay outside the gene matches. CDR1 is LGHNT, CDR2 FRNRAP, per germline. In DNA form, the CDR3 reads TGTGCTAGTGGTTTGGTGGGGGGGATCCAAGAGACCCAGTACTTC. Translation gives CASGLVGGIQETQYF.

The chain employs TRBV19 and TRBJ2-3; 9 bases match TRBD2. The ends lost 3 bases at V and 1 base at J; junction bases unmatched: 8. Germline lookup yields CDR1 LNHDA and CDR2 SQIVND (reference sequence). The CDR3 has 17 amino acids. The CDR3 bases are TGTGCCAGTAGTATTGGGGGCGGGAGGGCCCGCACAGATACGCAGTATTTT. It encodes CASSIGGGRARTDTQYF.